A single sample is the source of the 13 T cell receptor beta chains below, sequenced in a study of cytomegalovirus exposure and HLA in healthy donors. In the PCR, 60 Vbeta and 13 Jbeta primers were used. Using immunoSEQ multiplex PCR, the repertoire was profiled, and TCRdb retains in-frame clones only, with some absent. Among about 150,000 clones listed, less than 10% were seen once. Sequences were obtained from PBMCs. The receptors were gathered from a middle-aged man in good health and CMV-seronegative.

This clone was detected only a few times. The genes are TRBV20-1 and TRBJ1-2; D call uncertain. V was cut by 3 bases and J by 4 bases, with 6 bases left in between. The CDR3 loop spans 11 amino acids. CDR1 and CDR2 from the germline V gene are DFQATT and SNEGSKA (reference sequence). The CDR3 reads CSASQIYGYTF. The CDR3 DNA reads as TGCAGTGCTAGCCAGATCTATGGCTACACCTTC.

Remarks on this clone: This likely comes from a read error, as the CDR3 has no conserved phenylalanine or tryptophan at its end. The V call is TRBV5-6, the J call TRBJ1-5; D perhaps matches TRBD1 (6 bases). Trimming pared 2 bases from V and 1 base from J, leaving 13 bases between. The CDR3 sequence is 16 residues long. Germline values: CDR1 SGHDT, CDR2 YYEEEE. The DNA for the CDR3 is TGTGCCAGCAGCTTAGGCGGGGGCTGGAGCAATCAGCCCCAGCATGTT. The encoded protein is CASSLGGGWSNQPQHV.

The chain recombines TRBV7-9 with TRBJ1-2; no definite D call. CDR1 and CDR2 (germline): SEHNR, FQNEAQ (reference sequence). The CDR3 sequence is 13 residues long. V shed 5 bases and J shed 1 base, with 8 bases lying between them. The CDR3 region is CASSLTSNYGYTF. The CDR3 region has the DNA TGTGCCAGCAGCCTGACAAGTAACTATGGCTACACCTTC.

CDR3 DNA: TGTGCCAGCAGTCCACCGTGGCGGGGGGGCGCGAATGAGCAGTTCTTC. The encoded protein is CASSPPWRGGANEQFF. The V call is TRBV28, the J call TRBJ2-1; 9 nucleotides match TRBD2. V lost 5 bases to trimming and J lost 7 bases; unmatched junction nucleotides: 12. Germline V gene data show CDR1 as MDHEN and CDR2 as SYDVKM. The CDR3 totals 16 residues. The full variable domain, rest sourced from reference TRBV28 and TRBJ2-1, is DVKVTQSSRYLVKRTGEKVFLECVQDMDHENMFWYRQDPGLGLRLIYFSYDVKMKEKGDIPEGYSVSREKKERFSLILESASTNQTSMYLCASSPPWRGGANEQFFGPGTRLTVL.

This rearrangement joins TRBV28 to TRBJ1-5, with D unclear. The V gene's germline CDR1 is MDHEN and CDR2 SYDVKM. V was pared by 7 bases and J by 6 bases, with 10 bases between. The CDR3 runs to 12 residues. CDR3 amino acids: CASTGGRQPQHF. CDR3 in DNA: TGTGCCAGCACCGGAGGCCGTCAGCCCCAGCATTTT. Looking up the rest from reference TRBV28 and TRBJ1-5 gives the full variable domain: DVKVTQSSRYLVKRTGEKVFLECVQDMDHENMFWYRQDPGLGLRLIYFSYDVKMKEKGDIPEGYSVSREKKERFSLILESASTNQTSMYLCASTGGRQPQHFGDGTRLSIL.

CDR3 sequence (DNA): TGTGCCAGCTCCCCGACCAGCGGGAAACCCTACGAGCAGTACTTC. The encoded protein is CASSPTSGKPYEQYF. This rearrangement joins TRBV2 to TRBJ2-5, with 7 bases identical to TRBD2. The end of the DNA is better explained by TRBJ2-7, so the J call may be wrong. The germline gives CDR1 SNHLY, CDR2 FYNNEI. The CDR3 is 15 residues long.

The CDR3 region is CASSQDARGVVHEQYF. The DNA of the CDR3 is TGTGCCAGCAGCCAAGACGCCAGGGGAGTTGTCCACGAGCAGTACTTC. V and J are TRBV4-2 and TRBJ2-7; a weak D match, TRBD1 (6 bases). Trimming took 0 bases from V and 5 from J, leaving 17 bases between them. Germline loops: CDR1 LGHNA, CDR2 YNFKEQ. CDR3 length: 16 residues.

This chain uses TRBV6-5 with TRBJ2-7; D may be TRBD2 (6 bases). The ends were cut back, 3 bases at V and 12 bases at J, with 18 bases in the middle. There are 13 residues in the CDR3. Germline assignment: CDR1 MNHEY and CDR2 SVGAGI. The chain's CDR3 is CASSYYGGREWYF. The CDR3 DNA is TGTGCCAGCAGTTATTACGGCGGACGGGAGTGGTACTTC.

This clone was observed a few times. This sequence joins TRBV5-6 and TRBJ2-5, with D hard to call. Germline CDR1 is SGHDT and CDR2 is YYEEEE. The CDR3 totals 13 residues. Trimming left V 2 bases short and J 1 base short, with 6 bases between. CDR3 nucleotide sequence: TGTGCCAGCAGCTTCGTTAGCCAAGAGACCCAGTACTTC. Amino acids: CASSFVSQETQYF.

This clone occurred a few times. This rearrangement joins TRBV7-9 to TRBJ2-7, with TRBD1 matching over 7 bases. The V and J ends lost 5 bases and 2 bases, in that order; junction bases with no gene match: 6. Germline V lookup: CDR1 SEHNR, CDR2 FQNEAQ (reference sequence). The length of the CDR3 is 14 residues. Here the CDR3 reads CASSPRTGAYEQYF. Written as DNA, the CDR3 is TGTGCCAGCAGCCCTAGGACAGGAGCCTACGAGCAGTACTTC.

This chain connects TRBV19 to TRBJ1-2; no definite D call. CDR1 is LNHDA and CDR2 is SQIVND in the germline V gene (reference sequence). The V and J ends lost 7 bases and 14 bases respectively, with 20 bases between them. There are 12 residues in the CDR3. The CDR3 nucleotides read TGTGCCAGTAACCCTCAGGAGGGCGGACTAACCTTC. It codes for CASNPQEGGLTF.

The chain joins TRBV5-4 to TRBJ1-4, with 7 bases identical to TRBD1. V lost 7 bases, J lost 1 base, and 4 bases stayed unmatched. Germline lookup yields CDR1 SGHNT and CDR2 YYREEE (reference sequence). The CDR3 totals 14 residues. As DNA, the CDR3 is TGTGCCAGCCGTCGACAGGGAACTAATGAAAAACTGTTTTTT. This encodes CASRRQGTNEKLFF.

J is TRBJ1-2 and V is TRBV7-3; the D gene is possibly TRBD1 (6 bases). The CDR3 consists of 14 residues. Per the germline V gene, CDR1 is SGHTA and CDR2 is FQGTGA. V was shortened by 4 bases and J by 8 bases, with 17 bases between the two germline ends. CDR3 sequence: CASSYYPKGDGYTF. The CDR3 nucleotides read TGTGCCAGCAGCTACTACCCCAAGGGGGACGGCTACACCTTC.